This T cell receptor beta chain stems from a study of blood T cell repertoires in COVID-19. Participant-given clinical history determined each cohort assignment. The CDR3 has 12 residues. V gave up 1 base and J gave up 4 bases, with 5 bases separating them. Germline CDR1 reads GTSNPN; CDR2 reads SVGIG (reference sequence). Per the original methods: Estimated nucleated cell counts came from reference gene primer amplification. Clones were read by immunoSEQ multiplex PCR, and TCRdb kept only the in-frame ones, dropping some. V and J calls plus clone size are reproduced from that table; the DNA served to infer D and trimming. Of roughly 250,000 clones detected, roughly nine tenths appear once; the ten largest clones hold around 1.3%.

The clonotype comes from a human donor in a cohort exposed to, infected with or recovered from COVID-19 (not recorded which). The donor label of this sample is uncertain. This chain uses TRBV30 with TRBJ1-3; the D gene is possibly TRBD1 (5 bases). The sequencing sample was made of PBMCs or T cells enriched from blood (not recorded which). In nucleotides, the CDR3 is TGTGCCTGGAGTGGGGGCGGAAACACCATATATTTT. Protein product: CAWSGGGNTIYF.